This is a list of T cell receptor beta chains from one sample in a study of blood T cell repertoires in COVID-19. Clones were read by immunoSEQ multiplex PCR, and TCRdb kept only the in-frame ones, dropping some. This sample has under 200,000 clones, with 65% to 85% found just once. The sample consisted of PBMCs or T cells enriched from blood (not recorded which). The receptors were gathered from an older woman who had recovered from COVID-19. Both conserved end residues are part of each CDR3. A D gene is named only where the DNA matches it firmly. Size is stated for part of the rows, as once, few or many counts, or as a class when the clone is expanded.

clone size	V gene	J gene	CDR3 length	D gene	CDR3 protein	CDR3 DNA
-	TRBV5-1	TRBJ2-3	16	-	CASSPTSIGGTDTQYF	TGCGCCAGCAGCCCAACCTCGATCGGGGGCACAGATACGCAGTATTTT
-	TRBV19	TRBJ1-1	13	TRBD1	CASSIDTGASAFF	TGTGCCAGTAGTATAGATACAGGGGCCAGCGCTTTCTTT
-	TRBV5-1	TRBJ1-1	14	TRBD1	CASSLDRGNTEAFF	TGCGCCAGCAGCTTGGACAGGGGGAACACTGAAGCTTTCTTT
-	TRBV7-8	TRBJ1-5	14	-	CASSLEPRNQPQHF	TGTGCCAGCAGCTTAGAGCCCCGGAATCAGCCCCAGCATTTT
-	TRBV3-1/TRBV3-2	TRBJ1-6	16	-	CASSQGSLQVNSPLHF	TGTGCCAGCAGCCAAGGTTCGCTACAGGTTAATTCACCCCTCCACTTT
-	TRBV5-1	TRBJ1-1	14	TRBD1	CASSWGGTDTEAFF	TGCGCCAGCAGCTGGGGCGGGACAGACACTGAAGCTTTCTTT
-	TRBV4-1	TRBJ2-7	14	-	CASSPGGAWGEQYF	TGCGCCAGCAGCCCAGGCGGGGCTTGGGGCGAGCAGTACTTC
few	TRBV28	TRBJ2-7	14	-	CASSLVGDLYEQYF	TGTGCCAGCAGTTTAGTGGGAGATCTCTACGAGCAGTACTTC
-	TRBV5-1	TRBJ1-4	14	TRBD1	CASSFRGHNEKLFF	TGCGCCAGCAGCTTCAGGGGGCATAATGAAAAACTGTTTTTT
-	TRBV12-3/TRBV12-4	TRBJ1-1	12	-	CASSFIPIEAFF	TGTGCCAGCAGTTTCATTCCCATTGAAGCTTTCTTT
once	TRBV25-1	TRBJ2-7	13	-	CASSILGGYEQYF	TGTGCCAGCAGCATACTCGGGGGTTACGAGCAGTACTTC
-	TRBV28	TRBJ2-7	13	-	CASSLLAGYEQYF	TGTGCCAGCAGTTTATTAGCAGGGTACGAGCAGTACTTC
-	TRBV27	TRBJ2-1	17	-	CASSLSRTRLRNNEQFF	TGTGCCAGCAGTTTATCGCGGACAAGGTTGAGAAACAATGAGCAGTTCTTC
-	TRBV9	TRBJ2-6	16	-	CASSSRLSRGANVLTF	TGTGCCAGCAGCTCCAGGCTCAGCCGGGGGGCCAACGTCCTGACTTTC
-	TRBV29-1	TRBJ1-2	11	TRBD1	CSSGDSQGYTF	TGCAGCTCGGGGGACAGCCAAGGCTACACCTTC
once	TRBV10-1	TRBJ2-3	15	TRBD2	CASSERGLASDTQYF	TGCGCCAGCAGTGAGCGGGGACTAGCGAGCGATACGCAGTATTTT
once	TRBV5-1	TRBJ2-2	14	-	CASSPQSGTGELFF	TGCGCCAGCAGCCCCCAGAGCGGCACCGGGGAGCTGTTTTTT
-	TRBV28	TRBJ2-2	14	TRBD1	CASSVGQGTGELFF	TGTGCCAGCAGTGTCGGACAGGGGACCGGGGAGCTGTTTTTT
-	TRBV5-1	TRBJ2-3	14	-	CASSPGTFTDTQYF	TGCGCCAGCAGCCCGGGGACTTTCACAGATACGCAGTATTTT
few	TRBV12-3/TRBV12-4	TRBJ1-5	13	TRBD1	CASRLDRGQPQHF	TGTGCCAGCAGGTTGGACAGGGGCCAGCCCCAGCATTTT
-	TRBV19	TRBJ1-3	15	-	CASKPTRTSGNTIYF	TGTGCCAGTAAGCCTACGAGAACCTCTGGAAACACCATATATTTT
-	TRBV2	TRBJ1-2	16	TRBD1	CASNRDRASVNYGYTF	TGTGCCAGCAATCGGGACAGAGCCTCCGTTAACTATGGCTACACCTTC
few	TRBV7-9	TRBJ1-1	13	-	CASSGQTNTEAFF	TGTGCCAGCAGCGGACAGACAAACACTGAAGCTTTCTTT
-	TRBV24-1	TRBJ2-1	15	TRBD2	CATSDQREYNNEQFF	TGTGCCACCAGTGATCAGCGGGAGTATAACAATGAGCAGTTCTTC
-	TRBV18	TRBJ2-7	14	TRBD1	CASSGGQGVYEQYF	TGTGCCAGCTCCGGGGGACAGGGGGTTTACGAGCAGTACTTC
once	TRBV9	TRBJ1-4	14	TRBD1	CASSVDRGGEKLFF	TGTGCCAGCAGCGTCGACAGGGGTGGAGAAAAACTGTTTTTT
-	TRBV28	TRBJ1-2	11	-	CASSSHSGYTF	TGTGCCAGCAGTAGCCATAGTGGCTACACCTTC
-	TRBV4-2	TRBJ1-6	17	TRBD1	CASSQVLTGGAGSPLHF	TGTGCCAGCAGCCAAGTTTTGACAGGGGGCGCAGGTTCACCCCTCCACTTT